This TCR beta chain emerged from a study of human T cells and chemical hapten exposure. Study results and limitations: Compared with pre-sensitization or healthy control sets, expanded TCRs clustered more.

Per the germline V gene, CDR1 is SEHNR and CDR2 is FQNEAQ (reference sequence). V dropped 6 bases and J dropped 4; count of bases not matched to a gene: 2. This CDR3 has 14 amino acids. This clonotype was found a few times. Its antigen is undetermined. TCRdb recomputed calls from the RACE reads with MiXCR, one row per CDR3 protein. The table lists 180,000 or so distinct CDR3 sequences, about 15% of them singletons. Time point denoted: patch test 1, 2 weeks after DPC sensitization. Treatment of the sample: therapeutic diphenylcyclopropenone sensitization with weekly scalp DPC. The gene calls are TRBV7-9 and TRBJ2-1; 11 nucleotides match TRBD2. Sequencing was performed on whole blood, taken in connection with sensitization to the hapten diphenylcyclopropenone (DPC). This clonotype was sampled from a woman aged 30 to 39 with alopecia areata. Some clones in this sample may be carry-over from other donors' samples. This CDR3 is CASSWTSGYNEQFF. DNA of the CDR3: TGTGCCAGCAGTTGGACTAGCGGGTACAATGAGCAGTTCTTC.